The subject of this entry is one T cell receptor (beta chain). This entry belongs to a study of blood T cell repertoires in COVID-19. In the study overall: Material from acute and convalescent COVID-19 was sourced from the United States, Italy and Spain.

The CDR3 is 15 amino acids. V trimming: 6 bases; J trimming: 3 bases; junction bases outside the gene matches: 8. Germline lookup yields CDR1 SNHLY and CDR2 FYNNEI. Data came from immunoSEQ multiplex PCR; TCRdb stores just in-frame clones and leaves some out. The sample comprises about 80,000 clones, around 76% of which are singletons, and 15% to 20% rests with the top ten. The sequencing sample was made of peripheral blood. The chain employs TRBV2 and TRBJ2-7, with 10 bases matching TRBD1. This sequence was found in a man in his sixties or seventies with active or convalescent COVID-19. CDR3: CASSRTRDRGYEQYF. The CDR3 region has the DNA TGTGCCAGCAGCCGAACCCGGGACAGGGGCTACGAGCAGTACTTC.